The entry below gives a single TCR beta chain sequence along with its context. These data come from a study of T cell repertoires in cytomegalovirus infection. TCRdb fed the reads into MiXCR, producing one record per CDR3 protein. The data contain about 490,000 distinct CDR3 sequences, 16% of them singletons. CDR1 is SGHRS and CDR2 is YFSETQ in the germline V gene. This CDR3 region has 18 residues. Trimming removed 0 bases from V and 2 bases from J; junction bases left unmatched: 10. This clonotype was obtained from a human donor in good health (CMV status not recorded). Some clones in this sample may be carry-over from other donors' samples. Sequencing used CD8+ T cells from PBMCs. V gene TRBV5-1 combines with J gene TRBJ2-7; TRBD2 agrees at 11 bases. CDR3 coding DNA: TGCGCCAGCAGCTTGGCGGGCTTCACTAGCGGGAGAACCTACGAGCAGTACTTC. It translates to CASSLAGFTSGRTYEQYF. The whole variable domain, remainder taken from reference TRBV5-1 and TRBJ2-7, is KAGVTQTPRYLIKTRGQQVTLSCSPISGHRSVSWYQQTPGQGLQFLFEYFSETQRNKGNFPGRFSGRQFSNSRSEMNVSTLELGDSALYLCASSLAGFTSGRTYEQYFGPGTRLTVT.